This T cell receptor beta chain stems from a study of blood T cell repertoires in COVID-19. Overall study: Collection of acute and convalescent COVID-19 samples took place in the United States, Italy and Spain. PBMCs, B-cell-depleted T cells, or T cells were the source of the cDNA or gDNA that made up the material.

In the original workflow: Amplification of reference gene primers provided the estimated nucleated cell counts. Clones were read by immunoSEQ multiplex PCR, and TCRdb kept only the in-frame ones, dropping some. That table supplies the V and J calls and clone size; D and trimming were determined from the DNA. The repertoire holds hundreds of thousands of clones, over 75% seen once, with over 4.5% in the top ten. J was trimmed by 5 bases and V by 3 bases; bases with no gene match: 5. This CDR3 comprises 15 residues. The V gene's germline CDR1 is SGHTA and CDR2 FQGNSA. Sequencing was done on a sample of peripheral blood. The genes are TRBV7-2 and TRBJ1-2, with 11 bases fitting TRBD1. This TCR was recovered from an elderly man with acute or convalescent COVID-19. The CDR3, as DNA: TGTGCCAGCAGCTTGAAGGGACAGGGGGTATATGGCTACACCTTC. Translation gives CASSLKGQGVYGYTF.